A single sample is the source of the 21 T cell receptor beta chains below, sequenced in a study of human T cells and chemical hapten exposure. Each CDR3 protein is one row after TCRdb ran MiXCR on the RACE reads. The repertoire holds under 90,000 distinct CDR3 sequences, about 9% seen once, with roughly 3% in the top ten. Time point meaning: patch test 2, 6 weeks after DPC sensitization. Specified treatment: therapeutic diphenylcyclopropenone sensitization with weekly scalp DPC. The sequenced sample was whole blood, obtained in connection with sensitization to the hapten diphenylcyclopropenone (DPC). These TCRs come from a woman in her forties or fifties with alopecia areata. Some clones in this sample may be carry-over from other donors' samples.

In its sample, this clonotype was seen a few times. The V gene is TRBV29-1, the J gene TRBJ2-5; 8 positions agree with TRBD2. V trimming: 7 bases; J trimming: 2 bases; junction bases outside the gene matches: 9. CDR1 and CDR2 from the germline V gene are SQVTM and ANQGSEA. The CDR3 spans 14 residues. The DNA of the CDR3 is TGCAGCGCCCGGGGGGGGCTAGGGCAAGAGACCCAGTACTTC. Translated: CSARGGLGQETQYF.

There are many counts of this clonotype. V is TRBV5-1 and J is TRBJ1-2; tentatively, D is TRBD1 (6 bases). With 2 bases removed from V and 2 bases from J, the gap between germline ends came to 10 bases. In germline, CDR1 is SGHRS, CDR2 YFSETQ. There are 14 residues in the CDR3. Here the CDR3 reads CASSLPDRNYGYTF. The CDR3 bases are TGCGCCAGCAGCTTACCGGACAGAAACTATGGCTACACCTTC.

This clonotype occurred many times. This chain joins TRBV18 and TRBJ1-1; 8 positions agree with TRBD1. This CDR3 contains 14 residues. Germline CDR1 reads KGHSH; CDR2 reads LQKENI. The V gene end was trimmed by 3 bases and the J gene end by 10 bases; junction bases not matched to a gene: 10. The CDR3 spells CASSPDGTGSRAFF. The CDR3 nucleotides read TGTGCCAGCTCACCGGACGGGACAGGTAGTCGAGCTTTCTTT.

This chain uses TRBV6-1 with TRBJ1-4; D gene ambiguous. Trimming cost V 2 bases and J 7 bases, with 14 bases left between them. The length of the CDR3 is 15 residues. Looked up from germline, CDR1 is MNHNS and CDR2 is SASEGT. CDR3 sequence: CASSEPTTWGEKLFF. In DNA, the CDR3 is TGTGCCAGCAGTGAACCAACAACGTGGGGTGAAAAACTGTTTTTT.

The rearrangement links TRBV4-2 to TRBJ2-1; D might be TRBD2 (6 bases). This CDR3 spans 16 amino acids. Germline-derived CDR1 and CDR2 are LGHNA and YNFKEQ. Trimming cost V 4 bases and J 4 bases, with 17 bases left between them. This chain's CDR3 is CASSPITGTGYNEQFF. In nucleotides, the CDR3 is TGTGCCAGCAGCCCTATCACCGGGACTGGGTACAATGAGCAGTTCTTC.

The V and J genes are TRBV4-3 and TRBJ2-1; TRBD2 matches 7 bases. V was pared by 0 bases and J by 15 bases, with 8 bases of the junction left unmatched. The germline V gene has CDR1 LGHNA and CDR2 YSLEER. The CDR3 runs to 13 residues. The CDR3 DNA reads as TGCGCCAGCAGCCAAGATATCCAGGCGGGAGCGTTCTTC. Encoded protein: CASSQDIQAGAFF.

This clonotype appeared a few times. The chain recombines TRBV5-1 with TRBJ1-4, with a tentative D call TRBD1 (5 bases). The CDR3 sequence is 16 residues long. V dropped 4 bases and J dropped 3 bases, with 16 bases sitting between them. Germline-derived CDR1 and CDR2 are SGHRS and YFSETQ. CDR3 protein: CASSIGTHAANEKLFF. The CDR3 bases are TGCGCCAGCAGCATCGGGACTCACGCGGCTAATGAAAAACTGTTTTTT.

On this clonotype: Since a much larger clone is just one base distant, this may be a read error. The rearrangement joins TRBV4-1 to TRBJ2-7; D might be TRBD2 (6 bases). Germline V gene sequence: CDR1 MGHRA, CDR2 YSYEKL. CDR3 size: 15 residues. The ends were cut back, 4 bases at V and 0 bases at J, with 13 bases in the middle. Here the CDR3 DNA reads TGCGCCAGCAGCCGCGGGGCATCCAGCTCCTACGAGCAGTACTTC. It is translated as CASSRGASSSYEQYF.

This clonotype was picked up many times. The chain recombines TRBV5-4 with TRBJ1-1, with D possibly being TRBD1 (5 bases). Germline loops: CDR1 SGHNT, CDR2 YYREEE (reference sequence). The V gene lost 6 bases and the J gene lost 4 bases, with 16 bases spanning the gap. The CDR3 runs to 14 residues. CDR3 in amino acids: CASTTGGGRTEAFF. The CDR3, as DNA: TGTGCCAGCACCACCGGGGGGGGTCGCACTGAAGCTTTCTTT.

V gene TRBV28 combines with J gene TRBJ1-2; 7 bases align to TRBD1. The CDR3 spans 16 residues. The germline V gene has CDR1 MDHEN and CDR2 SYDVKM. Unmatched junction bases numbered 13, after V lost 4 bases and J lost 5 bases. For the CDR3, the DNA is TGTGCCAGCAGTTCTGTCTCGGGACAGCCTTATTATGGCTACACCTTC. It yields the protein CASSSVSGQPYYGYTF.

This clonotype was observed a handful of times. CDR3: CSAAGTGRSYNEQFF. The CDR3 region has the DNA TGCAGTGCTGCCGGGACAGGGAGGTCCTACAATGAGCAGTTCTTC. The rearrangement uses TRBV20-1 and TRBJ2-1; 9 nucleotides align to TRBD1. CDR1 is DFQATT, CDR2 SNEGSKA, per germline (reference sequence). The junction had 6 bases not matched to a gene; V was cut back by 5 bases and J by 1 base. The CDR3 spans 15 residues.

The rearrangement joins TRBV27 to TRBJ2-7; D call uncertain. The CDR3 extends over 15 amino acids. CDR1 MNHEY and CDR2 SMNVEV come from the germline V gene (reference sequence). V was shortened by 8 bases and J by 0 bases, with 17 bases between the two germline ends. The CDR3 loop reads CASGPATLSSYEQYF. The CDR3 DNA sequence: TGTGCCAGCGGGCCGGCCACTTTGAGCTCCTACGAGCAGTACTTC.

This chain links TRBV12-3 or TRBV12-4 with TRBJ1-5, with 10 positions matching TRBD1. The CDR3 contains 15 residues. Germline trimming cut 5 bases from V and 3 bases from J; bases unmatched to any gene: 4. The CDR3: CASSPGTGVNQPQHF. The CDR3 region has the DNA TGTGCCAGCAGTCCAGGGACAGGGGTCAATCAGCCCCAGCATTTT.

In its sample, this clonotype was seen a few times. V usage is TRBV14 and J usage is TRBJ1-1, with D perhaps TRBD1 (6 bases). CDR1 is SGHDN and CDR2 is FVKESK in the germline V gene. The CDR3 has 14 residues. Trimming removed 4 bases from V and 4 bases from J, with 13 bases in between. The CDR3: CASSRTAGFTEAFF. For the CDR3, the DNA is TGTGCCAGCAGCCGGACAGCCGGTTTCACTGAAGCTTTCTTT.

The rearrangement uses TRBV20-1 and TRBJ2-5, with TRBD2 matching over 8 bases. This CDR3 spans 13 amino acids. The J segment lost 5 bases and the V segment lost 5 bases, leaving 7 bases of the junction unmatched. Germline V gene sequence: CDR1 DFQATT, CDR2 SNEGSKA (reference sequence). This chain's CDR3 is CSAPDQRGETQYF. The CDR3 DNA is TGCAGTGCTCCGGACCAGCGGGGGGAGACCCAGTACTTC.

This clonotype was counted a few times. This chain connects TRBV20-1 to TRBJ1-6; a weak D match, TRBD1 (6 bases). The CDR3 covers 16 residues. Germline V lookup: CDR1 DFQATT, CDR2 SNEGSKA (reference sequence). Trimming stripped 0 bases from V and 11 bases from J, with 20 bases between. CDR3 sequence (DNA): TGCAGTGCTAGAGATGGGCGCAGGGGAGATAGGGCACCCCTCCACTTT. This gives the protein CSARDGRRGDRAPLHF.

The V call is TRBV10-3, the J call TRBJ1-1, with a possible D match to TRBD1 (5 bases). Trimming cost V 3 bases and J 1 base, with 12 bases left between them. Looked up from germline, CDR1 is ENHRY and CDR2 is SYGVKD. There are 15 residues in the CDR3. Written as DNA, the CDR3 is TGTGCCATCAGTGAAGTCAAGGGGCAGAACACTGAAGCTTTCTTT. It codes for CAISEVKGQNTEAFF.

This clonotype showed up many times. The V gene is TRBV29-1, the J gene TRBJ2-3; TRBD2 matches at 7 bases. This CDR3 comprises 14 residues. The germline CDR1 and CDR2 sequences are SQVTM and ANQGSEA. V was pared by 0 bases and J by 4 bases, with 4 bases of the junction left unmatched. The CDR3 is CSVEDRGGPDTQYF. As DNA, the CDR3 is TGCAGCGTTGAAGATCGCGGGGGACCAGATACGCAGTATTTT.

This clonotype occurred a few times. This sequence joins TRBV12-3 or TRBV12-4 and TRBJ1-6, with 7 bases matching TRBD1. CDR3 length: 15 residues. V lost 6 bases, J lost 9 bases, and 11 bases stayed unmatched. As DNA, the CDR3 is TGTGCCAGCAGGCGCCGCCGAGACAGGGTTTCACCCCTCCACTTT. It specifies CASRRRRDRVSPLHF.

There are a few counts of this clonotype. This CDR3 is CSARPRGLAIHEQYF. The CDR3 DNA follows: TGCAGTGCTAGGCCCCGGGGACTAGCCATTCACGAGCAGTACTTC. The rearrangement joins TRBV20-1 to TRBJ2-7; 9 bases are shared with TRBD2. The CDR3 contains 15 residues. Germline lookup yields CDR1 DFQATT and CDR2 SNEGSKA (reference sequence). Losses at the gene ends were 3 bases for V and 5 bases for J; bases not matched to a gene: 11.

CDR3 region: CASSSSDPRGPYF. The CDR3 DNA follows: TGTGCCAGCAGCTCCTCGGACCCTCGGGGGCCGTACTTC. The gene calls are TRBV11-2 and TRBJ2-7; D could derive from TRBD1 or TRBD2 (6 bases each). The CDR3 is made up of 13 amino acids. Trimming shortened V by 4 bases and J by 12 bases, and 19 bases separated the two germline ends. Germline V lookup: CDR1 SGHAT, CDR2 FQNNGV.